This is a list of T cell receptor beta chains from one sample in a study of CD8 T cells in ankylosing spondylitis. One entry per CDR3 protein results from TCRdb running MiXCR on the 5' RACE reads. This table has under 400,000 distinct CDR3 sequences, about 9.9% appearing once. Sequenced sample: blood, either unsorted or a sorted T cell fraction (not recorded which). These receptor sequences come from a female donor with ankylosing spondylitis or in good health (not recorded which). Each CDR3 is given without its conserved first and last residue. The order of the fields is CDR3 protein, J gene, V gene.

SANEPGQGSQPQH	TRBJ1-5	TRBV20-1
ASSPRGVVSPLH	TRBJ1-6	TRBV13
ASSVTSGTPFSTDTQY	TRBJ2-3	TRBV7-3
CARDQVWLNRPYEQY	TRBJ2-7	TRBV20-1
ASTIGSRGETQY	TRBJ2-5	TRBV9
ASSLAGRDGYT	TRBJ1-2	TRBV5-1
SAGGQGGTEAF	TRBJ1-1	TRBV20-1
AWSARGVNTEAF	TRBJ1-1	TRBV30
ASSLDLISYNEQF	TRBJ2-1	TRBV5-1
SARDDLNALNTQY	TRBJ2-3	TRBV20-1
AISETRLLSGNTIY	TRBJ1-3	TRBV10-3
ASSLAGRGHGYT	TRBJ1-2	TRBV7-9
ASSLTLDQPQH	TRBJ1-5	TRBV27
ASSRGRIKETQY	TRBJ2-5	TRBV5-6
SAMGLAGGETQY	TRBJ2-5	TRBV20-1
ASSFMGRRGHTQY	TRBJ2-3	TRBV7-2
ASSWSGGDFNEQF	TRBJ2-1	TRBV7-6
ASSLARRSGAGNTIY	TRBJ1-3	TRBV5-1
SCRAPSGSWGTGELF	TRBJ2-2	TRBV29-1
ASSFPPGQGSPPLH	TRBJ1-6	TRBV5-5
ASSLAADRPADRYT	TRBJ1-2	TRBV5-6
SVTRQGATMNTEAF	TRBJ1-1	TRBV29-1
SAISGGDEQY	TRBJ2-7	TRBV20-1
SARVGDIYNEQF	TRBJ2-1	TRBV20-1
ASSRGLAGAGYNEQF	TRBJ2-1	TRBV4-3
SPATAGGEEY	TRBJ2-7	TRBV20-1
ASKFEGTDTQY	TRBJ2-3	TRBV12-3/TRBV12-4
ASSYSSSYNEQF	TRBJ2-1	TRBV6-2/TRBV6-3
ASSLGDRGAYNEQF	TRBJ2-1	TRBV5-6
ASSFPRTGGVEQY	TRBJ2-7	TRBV5-5
ASSQPDRNYGYT	TRBJ1-2	TRBV3-1
ASTRPSSGANVLT	TRBJ2-6	TRBV28
ATSRADSNYGYT	TRBJ1-2	TRBV15
ASSYTGGTGAMPREQF	TRBJ2-1	TRBV6-5
ASSEGPDRDSGANVLT	TRBJ2-6	TRBV5-1
ASSFGTGTDTQY	TRBJ2-3	TRBV27